What follows describes a single T cell receptor beta chain. No antigen is known for it. Generated by immunoSEQ multiplex PCR, the TCRdb table keeps only in-frame clones and is missing some. The repertoire has approximately 150,000 clones, 85% to 95% of them found once; the top ten carry 9.3%. This specimen belongs to a study of T cell responses to AZD1222 COVID-19 vaccine. General study results and limits: Two AZD1222 doses significantly raised spike-specific TCR breadth and depth over controls. Vaccine-associated CD4 TCRs ranged over spike, dominating at 160-218 and 743-854.

Trimming shortened V by 0 bases and J by 4 bases, and 12 bases separated the two germline ends. The germline V gene has CDR1 MNHEY and CDR2 SVGAGI. This CDR3 has 15 residues. The V and J genes are TRBV6-5 and TRBJ1-2, with D possibly being TRBD1 (6 bases). The sample consisted of peripheral blood, taken 28 days after the second AZD1222 dose. This receptor was identified in an adult who received the AZD1222 COVID-19 vaccine. The DNA of the CDR3 is TGTGCCAGCAGTTACTCCAACAGGGCCGGCTATGGCTACACCTTC. Its translation is CASSYSNRAGYGYTF.